This TCR beta chain was profiled in a study of beta chain features in type 1 diabetes. Study-level findings and limits: A potential influence of HLA type upon TCRB rearrangement remained unresolved herein. Significant though moderate, a shortening of TCRB CDR3s appeared in all four CD4+ subsets of Type 1 diabetes patients.

Of the isolated RNA, all was reverse transcribed, and so the sequenced material was expressed TCRB transcripts. Sequencing used immunoSEQ multiplex PCR; TCRdb keeps in-frame clones, though not all of them. Among around 310,000 clones listed, approximately 13% were seen once. One heparinised blood draw, averaging about 100 mL, came from each donor. Markers CD45RO/CCR7/CD25/CD127/CD95/CD27 served to sort CD4+ naive, central memory, regulatory and stem cell-like memory cells. Sorted populations all exceeded 95% purity. The CDR3 is made up of 12 amino acids. CDR1 MNHEY and CDR2 SMNVEV come from the germline V gene (reference sequence). Trimming took off 7 bases at V and 4 bases at J, with 11 bases between the two ends. As for this clone: Its specificity is not known.

The sample comprised naive CD4+ T cells from blood. The TCR originated in a woman aged 18-29 years with type 1 diabetes. The rearrangement uses TRBV27 and TRBJ2-7; D not certain. The CDR3 region has the DNA TGTGCCAGCACCGATACAGCATACGAGCAGTACTTC. Amino acid sequence: CASTDTAYEQYF.